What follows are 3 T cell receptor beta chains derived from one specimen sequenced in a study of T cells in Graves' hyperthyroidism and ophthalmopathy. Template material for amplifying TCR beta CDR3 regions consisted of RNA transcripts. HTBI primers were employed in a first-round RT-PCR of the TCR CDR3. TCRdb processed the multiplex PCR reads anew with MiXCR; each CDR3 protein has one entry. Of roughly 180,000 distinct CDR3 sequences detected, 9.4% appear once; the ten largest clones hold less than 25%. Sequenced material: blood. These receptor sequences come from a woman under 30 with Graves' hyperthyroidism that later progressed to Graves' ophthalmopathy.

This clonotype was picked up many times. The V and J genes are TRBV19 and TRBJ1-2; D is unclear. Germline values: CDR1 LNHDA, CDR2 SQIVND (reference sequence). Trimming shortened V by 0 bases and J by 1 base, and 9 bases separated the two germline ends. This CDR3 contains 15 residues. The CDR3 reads CASSIDLRNNYGYTF. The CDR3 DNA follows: TGTGCCAGTAGTATAGACCTACGGAATAACTATGGCTACACCTTC.

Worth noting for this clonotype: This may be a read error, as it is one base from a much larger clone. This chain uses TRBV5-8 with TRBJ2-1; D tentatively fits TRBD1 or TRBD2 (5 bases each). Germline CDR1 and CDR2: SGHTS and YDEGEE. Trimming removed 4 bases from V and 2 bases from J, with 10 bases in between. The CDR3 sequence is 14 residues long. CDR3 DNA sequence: TGTGCCAGCAGCCGGGGCGATCCCTACAATGAGCAGTTCTTC. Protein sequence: CASSRGDPYNEQFF. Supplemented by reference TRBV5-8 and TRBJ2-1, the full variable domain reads EAGVTQSPTHLIKTRGQQATLRCSPISGHTSVYWYQQALGLGLQFLLWYDEGEERNRGNFPPRFSGRQFPNYSSELNVNALELEDSALYLCASSRGDPYNEQFFGPGTRLTVL.

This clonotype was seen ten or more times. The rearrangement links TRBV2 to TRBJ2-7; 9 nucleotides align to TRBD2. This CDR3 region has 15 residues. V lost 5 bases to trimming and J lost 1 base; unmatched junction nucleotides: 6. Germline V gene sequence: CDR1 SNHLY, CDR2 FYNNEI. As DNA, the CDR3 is TGTGCCAGCAGTAACGGACTAGCGATTTCCTACGAGCAGTACTTC. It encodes CASSNGLAISYEQYF.